A single sample is the source of the 18 T cell receptor beta chains below, sequenced in a study of shared clonotypes between healthy human individuals (TCRdb year 2020). Receptors were amplified or captured by the immunoSEQ multiplex PCR assay. Imported from immuneACCESS, the table was reduced by TCRdb to in-frame sequences with V and J called. These copies leave out some clones; in studies compared against another copy, an unresolved V gene accounts for under half, and the cause of the remainder is not known. The sample table contains about 2.2 million clones; only one count was recorded for just over 90% of them. About 1.7% of the sample lies in the top ten. For the CD8 naive samples, CD45RO-negative cells were positively selected for CCR7, yielding a CD45RA+CCR7+ population from which TemRA cells were excluded. Sequenced input: naive CD8+ T cells from PBMCs. The cell subset or site label for this specimen denotes: CD45RA+CCR7+. These receptors all stem from a man between 18 and 35 years old in good health. Some clones in this sample may be carry-over from other donors' samples.

CDR3 coding DNA: TGTGCCAGCAGTAGTCAAGTTGCGGGAGATTACAATGAGCAGTTCTTC. Its translation: CASSSQVAGDYNEQFF. The chain recombines TRBV28 with TRBJ2-1, with 7 bases aligning to TRBD2. V lost 5 bases, J lost 4 bases, and 11 bases stayed unmatched. Germline values: CDR1 MDHEN, CDR2 SYDVKM. The CDR3 is made up of 16 amino acids.

The rearrangement links TRBV11-3 to TRBJ1-1; a possible D gene is TRBD1 (6 bases). Germline CDR1 is SGHNT and CDR2 is YENEEA. V lost 2 bases and J 3 bases, leaving 25 bases between the germline ends. This CDR3 comprises 19 residues. CDR3 residues: CASSLRPWGGFSPDTEAFF. CDR3 sequence (DNA): TGTGCCAGCAGCTTACGCCCCTGGGGGGGCTTTTCCCCGGACACTGAAGCTTTCTTT.

The chain links TRBV7-2 to TRBJ2-7; TRBD1 matches 7 bases. The CDR3 covers 13 residues. Germline V lookup: CDR1 SGHTA, CDR2 FQGNSA. Unmatched junction bases numbered 5, after V lost 5 bases and J lost 4 bases. CDR3 DNA: TGTGCCAGCAGCGGCTACAGGGGATACGAGCAGTACTTC. This gives the protein CASSGYRGYEQYF.

This chain links TRBV4-3 with TRBJ2-6; D gene ambiguous. The germline gives CDR1 LGHNA, CDR2 YSLEER. V shed 0 bases and J shed 0 bases, with 6 bases lying between them. CDR3 size: 16 residues. The CDR3 here is CASSQDLISGANVLTF. In DNA form, the CDR3 reads TGCGCCAGCAGCCAAGATTTGATCTCTGGGGCCAACGTCCTGACTTTC.

The chain employs TRBV5-1 and TRBJ1-1; a weak D match, TRBD1 (6 bases). The CDR3 extends over 13 amino acids. CDR1 and CDR2 from the germline V gene are SGHRS and YFSETQ. V lost 3 bases and J lost 8, with 14 bases in between. CDR3 in DNA: TGCGCCAGCAGCTGGGATCGGCAGGGGGAAGCTTTCTTT. Protein: CASSWDRQGEAFF.

The V call is TRBV30, the J call TRBJ2-2; TRBD1 agrees at 10 bases. The V gene's germline CDR1 is GTSNPN and CDR2 SVGIG (reference sequence). The V and J ends lost 1 base and 4 bases, in that order; junction bases with no gene match: 3. The CDR3 is 15 residues long. CDR3 residues: CAWSGQGASTGELFF. CDR3 sequence (DNA): TGTGCCTGGAGTGGACAGGGGGCGAGCACCGGGGAGCTGTTTTTT.

This rearrangement joins TRBV5-5 to TRBJ1-1; 7 positions match TRBD1. The CDR3 has 14 amino acids. Germline V gene data show CDR1 as SGHKS and CDR2 as YYEKEE (reference sequence). Losses at the gene ends were 4 bases for V and 5 bases for J; bases not matched to a gene: 8. CDR3 amino acids: CASSMEARGTEAFF. The CDR3 nucleotides are TGTGCCAGCAGCATGGAGGCCAGGGGGACTGAAGCTTTCTTT.

The chain uses TRBV7-7 and TRBJ2-7; TRBD1 is a possible D gene (6 bases). In germline, CDR1 is SSHAT, CDR2 FNYEAQ (reference sequence). Trimming cost V 5 bases and J 4 bases, with 12 bases left between them. CDR3 length: 13 amino acids. In DNA form, the CDR3 reads TGTGCCAGCAGCGCCGGACAGACATACGAGCAGTACTTC. Encoded protein: CASSAGQTYEQYF. Looking up the rest from reference TRBV7-7 and TRBJ2-7 gives the full variable domain: GAGVSQSPRYKVTKRGQDVTLRCDPISSHATLYWYQQALGQGPEFLTYFNYEAQPDKSGLPSDRFSAERPEGSISTLTIQRTEQRDSAMYRCASSAGQTYEQYFGPGTRLTVT.

The chain combines TRBV7-9 with TRBJ2-7; 9 positions match TRBD1. The V segment lost 4 bases and the J segment 6 bases; nucleotides outside the gene matches: 10. Per germline, CDR1 SEHNR and CDR2 FQNEAQ (reference sequence). CDR3 length: 15 residues. CDR3 region: CASSSRTGGSGEQYF. The CDR3 nucleotides are TGTGCCAGCAGCTCTCGAACAGGGGGCTCGGGCGAGCAGTACTTC.

The J gene is TRBJ2-7, the V gene TRBV11-1; D possibly uses TRBD1 or TRBD2 (5 bases each). V was clipped by 1 base and J by 2 bases, with 12 bases between them. Germline CDR1 reads SGHAT; CDR2 reads FQDESV (reference sequence). The CDR3 is made up of 15 amino acids. CDR3 residues: CASSLGAGTTYEQYF. CDR3 coding DNA: TGTGCCAGCAGCTTAGGGGCAGGGACCACCTACGAGCAGTACTTC.

This sequence joins TRBV2 and TRBJ1-5; D ambiguous. The CDR3 length is 17 residues. The germline V and J ends were trimmed by 5 bases and 2 bases, with 19 bases remaining between them. The germline V gene encodes CDR1 SNHLY and CDR2 FYNNEI. This CDR3 reads CASSPNSPGRGNQPQHF. The CDR3, as DNA: TGTGCCAGCAGTCCTAACTCCCCGGGAAGGGGCAATCAGCCCCAGCATTTT.

A word on this clone: Different DNA sequences within this sample yield the same CDR3. The rearrangement uses TRBV27 and TRBJ2-1; D call uncertain. The V gene's germline CDR1 is MNHEY and CDR2 SMNVEV (reference sequence). V dropped 4 bases and J dropped 6 bases, with 7 bases sitting between them. The CDR3 is 12 residues long. CDR3 sequence reads: CASSSGVNEQFF. The CDR3 region has the DNA TGTGCCAGCAGTTCTGGGGTCAATGAGCAGTTCTTC.

The CDR3 loop is CASSPTFGETQYF. The CDR3 DNA reads as TGTGCCAGCAGCCCGACATTCGGGGAGACCCAGTACTTC. The chain uses TRBV7-2 and TRBJ2-5; the D is unclear. The ends were cut back, 5 bases at V and 5 bases at J, with 12 bases in the middle. The CDR3 runs 13 residues. The V gene's germline CDR1 is SGHTA and CDR2 FQGNSA.

The CDR3 region has the DNA TGCGCCAGCAGCTGGGATTCAGGCGATTATCAGCCCCAGCATTTT. Amino acids: CASSWDSGDYQPQHF. The genes are TRBV4-1 and TRBJ1-5; D remains unclear. The V and J ends lost 5 bases and 5 bases respectively, with 16 bases between them. Germline V gene lookup returns CDR1 MGHRA and CDR2 YSYEKL. This CDR3 has 15 amino acids.

The V call is TRBV6-5, the J call TRBJ2-3, with D perhaps matching TRBD1 or TRBD2 (6 bases each). Between the trimmed V and J ends, which lost 2 bases and 2 bases, there was a span of 11 bases. Germline V gives CDR1 MNHEY, CDR2 SVGAGI. This CDR3 has 15 amino acids. The CDR3 DNA reads TGTGCCAGCAGTTACGGTGGGGGGCTCACAGATACGCAGTATTTT. It translates to CASSYGGGLTDTQYF.

This clone appeared a single time. This chain joins TRBV9 and TRBJ2-5, with D tentatively TRBD2 (6 bases). There are 15 residues in the CDR3. Trimming stripped 6 bases from V and 4 bases from J, with 19 bases between. Per germline, CDR1 SGDLS and CDR2 YYNGEE. The CDR3 protein is CASTLGGGLRETQYF. The CDR3 coding sequence is TGTGCCAGCACACTAGGCGGAGGGTTAAGAGAGACCCAGTACTTC.

This chain links TRBV7-9 with TRBJ1-5; tentative D call: TRBD1 (6 bases). CDR3 size: 15 residues. Trimming stripped 5 bases from V and 4 bases from J, with 15 bases between. Looked up from germline, CDR1 is SEHNR and CDR2 is FQNEAQ (reference sequence). The CDR3 sequence: CASSQGLGANQPQHF. Written as DNA, the CDR3 is TGTGCCAGCAGCCAGGGACTGGGGGCGAATCAGCCCCAGCATTTT.

This clone was counted a single time. The chain recombines TRBV7-8 with TRBJ1-2; TRBD1 aligns across 7 bases. This CDR3 contains 14 residues. Germline CDR1 reads SGHVS; CDR2 reads FQNEAQ. The ends lost 1 base at V and 6 bases at J; junction bases unmatched: 5. In nucleotides, the CDR3 is TGTGCCAGCAGCTTAGTCTGGGACAGAGATGGCTACACCTTC. It codes for CASSLVWDRDGYTF.